Below, one TCR beta chain is given with its context. Its antigen is undetermined. Trimming took off 6 bases at V and 0 bases at J, with 8 bases between the two ends. The CDR3 is 13 residues long. Germline V gene sequence: CDR1 MNHEY, CDR2 SMNVEV (reference sequence). The data are from a study of early T cells in non-severe SARS-CoV-2 infection. Whole-study context: Chains were not paired, and sequencing was done on bulk RNA from unsorted whole blood.

Individual cDNA molecules received unique molecular identifiers. TCRdb redid the calling of the 5' RACE reads with MiXCR, one entry per CDR3 protein. The sample carries 50,000 or so distinct CDR3 sequences, 8% to 10% recorded once. Study conclusions and caveats: VDJdb matching favored anti-spike CD8 responses, missing private and CD4 specificities.

The chain recombines TRBV27 with TRBJ1-2; weak D call: TRBD1 (5 bases). The receptor comes from an adult who was a healthcare worker with PCR-confirmed SARS-CoV-2 infection or an uninfected control (not recorded which). Sequenced: whole blood. CDR3 in amino acids: CASRRQTNYGYTF. Here the CDR3 DNA reads TGTGCCAGCAGACGACAGACTAACTATGGCTACACCTTC.